The 32 T cell receptor beta chains reported below all come from one sample, sequenced in a study of T-cell reconstitution after alpha-beta-depleted transplantation in children. Unique molecular identifiers were incorporated during preparation of the TCRbeta library. Each CDR3 protein is one row after TCRdb ran MiXCR on the PCR reads. The sample contains approximately 520,000 distinct CDR3 sequences, 30% to 35% of which appear only once. Source: PBMCs from the stem cell graft donor, taken from the stem cell graft. The receptor set was obtained from a human donor who donated a stem cell graft to a child with aplastic anemia.

The chain employs TRBV27 and TRBJ1-6; 7 bases line up with TRBD1. Trimming took 6 bases from V and 4 from J; bases not matched to a gene: 6. The germline V gene has CDR1 MNHEY and CDR2 SMNVEV (reference sequence). There are 15 residues in the CDR3. The CDR3 DNA reads TGTGCCAGCAGCCTTGGGACAGTGTATAATTCACCCCTCCACTTT. This codes for CASSLGTVYNSPLHF.

This clonotype was detected only a few times. The chain employs TRBV12-3 or TRBV12-4 and TRBJ1-2; D unclear. Trimming took off 5 bases at V and 0 bases at J, with 13 bases between the two ends. The CDR3 totals 15 residues. CDR3 DNA sequence: TGTGCCAGCAGTCCCGGTGGCTCAGCTAACTATGGCTACACCTTC. Its translation: CASSPGGSANYGYTF.

The chain is built from TRBV11-2 and TRBJ2-3; D gene ambiguous. The ends were cut back, 5 bases at V and 6 bases at J, with 12 bases in the middle. Germline CDR1 reads SGHAT; CDR2 reads FQNNGV. This CDR3 contains 13 residues. The CDR3 here is CASSPQKPDTQYF. The CDR3, as DNA: TGTGCCAGCAGCCCTCAAAAGCCGGATACGCAGTATTTT.

The chain is built from TRBV18 and TRBJ2-7; D assignment may be TRBD1 or TRBD2 (5 bases each). Trimming took 7 bases from V and 5 from J, leaving 18 bases between them. The CDR3 covers 14 residues. Germline-derived CDR1 and CDR2 are KGHSH and LQKENI. The CDR3 nucleotides read TGTGCCAGCTGCAGAGGGGCTAGCCGGGACGAGCAGTACTTC. This gives the protein CASCRGASRDEQYF.

This chain joins TRBV27 and TRBJ2-1, with D unresolved. Germline V gives CDR1 MNHEY, CDR2 SMNVEV (reference sequence). This CDR3 is built from 11 residues. V lost 5 bases and J lost 6, with 5 bases in between. CDR3 region: CASSTFNEQFF. The DNA for the CDR3 is TGTGCCAGCAGTACCTTCAATGAGCAGTTCTTC.

The chain recombines TRBV5-5 with TRBJ2-3; 7 nucleotides agree with TRBD1. CDR1 and CDR2 from the germline V gene are SGHKS and YYEKEE (reference sequence). The CDR3 consists of 14 residues. V shed 3 bases, J shed 2 bases, and the junction held 3 bases outside the gene matches. The CDR3 DNA reads as TGTGCCAGCAGCTGGGACAGATCCACAGATACGCAGTATTTT. The encoded protein is CASSWDRSTDTQYF.

The table lists this clonotype with a few counts. The V call is TRBV19, the J call TRBJ2-1, with D maybe TRBD2 (6 bases). The CDR3 runs to 14 residues. Germline values: CDR1 LNHDA, CDR2 SQIVND (reference sequence). Trimming stripped 7 bases from V and 4 bases from J, with 14 bases between. This chain's CDR3 is CASKTGERYNEQFF. The DNA of the CDR3 is TGTGCCAGTAAAACGGGAGAGAGGTACAATGAGCAGTTCTTC.

In this sample, this clonotype turned up a few times. The V gene is TRBV18, the J gene TRBJ2-1; D could derive from TRBD1 or TRBD2 (6 bases each). Trimming removed 3 bases at V and 9 bases at J, with 18 bases between. The CDR3 consists of 15 residues. CDR1 KGHSH and CDR2 LQKENI come from the germline V gene. CDR3 region: CASSPGGRVATEQFF. The CDR3 DNA sequence: TGTGCCAGCTCACCCGGGGGCAGGGTAGCTACTGAGCAGTTCTTC.

This clonotype was detected a few times. The CDR3: CSASLRGYNEQFF. For the CDR3, the DNA is TGCAGTGCTAGCCTGAGGGGATACAATGAGCAGTTCTTC. The rearrangement links TRBV20-1 to TRBJ2-1; D possibly matches TRBD1 or TRBD2 (5 bases each). The CDR3 sequence is 13 residues long. CDR1 is DFQATT and CDR2 is SNEGSKA in the germline V gene (reference sequence). V lost 3 bases and J lost 4, with 10 bases in between.

This clonotype was observed once. This rearrangement joins TRBV7-2 to TRBJ2-5; D may be TRBD1 or TRBD2 (6 bases each). CDR1 is SGHTA, CDR2 FQGNSA, per germline. The CDR3 loop spans 17 amino acids. Trimming stripped 1 base from V and 2 bases from J, with 17 bases between. For the CDR3, the DNA is TGTGCCAGCAGCTTAGGGGGGGCGGCAGGACGTCAAGAGACCCAGTACTTC. Amino acids: CASSLGGAAGRQETQYF.

V and J are TRBV7-2 and TRBJ2-2, with 8 bases identical to TRBD1. The CDR3 contains 13 residues. Unmatched junction bases numbered 5, after V lost 7 bases and J lost 7 bases. Germline lookup yields CDR1 SGHTA and CDR2 FQGNSA. The CDR3 DNA sequence: TGTGCCAGCATCCAGGGGGCCGTCGGGGAGCTGTTTTTT. Protein product: CASIQGAVGELFF.

This clonotype showed up just a few times. The chain employs TRBV18 and TRBJ2-3, with a tentative D call TRBD2 (6 bases). This CDR3 is 14 amino acids long. The germline V gene has CDR1 KGHSH and CDR2 LQKENI. The ends were cut back, 3 bases at V and 2 bases at J, with 9 bases in the middle. In DNA form, the CDR3 reads TGTGCCAGCTCACCTGCGGGACCCACAGATACGCAGTATTTT. It is translated as CASSPAGPTDTQYF.

The genes are TRBV18 and TRBJ2-7; perhaps TRBD2 as D (5 bases). This CDR3 has 13 residues. The V gene's germline CDR1 is KGHSH and CDR2 LQKENI. Trimming took off 3 bases at V and 6 bases at J, with 12 bases between the two ends. In nucleotides, the CDR3 is TGTGCCAGCTCACCTCGCGACGGAGGCGAGCAGTACGTC. Residues: CASSPRDGGEQYV.

The gene calls are TRBV25-1 and TRBJ2-3; possibly TRBD1 or TRBD2 for D (6 bases each). This CDR3 is 13 amino acids long. Germline V gene sequence: CDR1 MGHDK, CDR2 SYGVNS. The V end lost 8 bases, the J end lost 6 bases, and 15 bases lay between the germline ends. CDR3 in DNA: TGTGCCAGCGGCCTGGGGGGCATGGATACGCAGTATTTT. This gives the protein CASGLGGMDTQYF.

This clonotype was observed a single time. This chain joins TRBV12-3 or TRBV12-4 and TRBJ1-3; D gene unclear. Deletions cut 6 bases from V and 6 bases from J, with 15 bases between. CDR3 length equals 14 residues. The CDR3 DNA sequence: TGTGCCAGCAGGGCGACACGGTGGCCAAACACCATATATTTT. Its translation: CASRATRWPNTIYF.

The chain employs TRBV12-3 or TRBV12-4 and TRBJ2-5, with D tentatively TRBD2 (5 bases). Trimming pared 5 bases from V and 3 bases from J, leaving 16 bases between. CDR3 length: 15 amino acids. This chain's CDR3 is CASSPDLGSEETQYF. DNA of the CDR3: TGTGCCAGCAGTCCGGACTTAGGATCGGAAGAGACCCAGTACTTC.

This clonotype has only a few counts. The rearrangement joins TRBV28 to TRBJ1-2; D gene unclear. This CDR3 has 11 amino acids. V lost 6 bases, J lost 8 bases, and 10 bases lay in between. Looked up from germline, CDR1 is MDHEN and CDR2 is SYDVKM. CDR3 nucleotides: TGTGCCAGCAGACCGGAGCGGGGCTACACCTTC. It yields the protein CASRPERGYTF.

The chain couples TRBV12-3 or TRBV12-4 to TRBJ2-3, with D tentatively TRBD2 (6 bases). The CDR3 spans 15 residues. The V end lost 1 base, the J end lost 4 bases, and 12 bases lay between the germline ends. The CDR3 DNA sequence: TGTGCCAGCAGTTTAGAGTACGGGAGCGCAGATACGCAGTATTTT. Translated, it gives CASSLEYGSADTQYF.

The J gene is TRBJ1-3, the V gene TRBV12-3 or TRBV12-4, with a possible D match to TRBD1 (5 bases). The germline V and J ends were trimmed by 6 bases and 0 bases, with 12 bases remaining between them. This CDR3 has 15 residues. In nucleotides, the CDR3 is TGTGCCAGCAGAACTACAGGATACTCTGGAAACACCATATATTTT. Its protein is CASRTTGYSGNTIYF.

The rearrangement links TRBV12-3 or TRBV12-4 to TRBJ1-2; 8 bases agree with TRBD1. This CDR3 spans 15 amino acids. V lost 5 bases and J lost 2; bases outside the gene matches: 7. Written as DNA, the CDR3 is TGTGCCAGCAGTCCCGGACAGGGAAGCAACTATGGCTACACCTTC. It is translated as CASSPGQGSNYGYTF.

This rearrangement joins TRBV7-7 to TRBJ2-1; D may correspond to TRBD1 or TRBD2 (5 bases each). From germline, CDR1 is SSHAT and CDR2 FNYEAQ (reference sequence). This CDR3 is 15 amino acids long. V was cut by 6 bases and J by 6 bases, with 18 bases left in between. CDR3 protein: CASSRDPGIANEQFF. The CDR3 bases are TGTGCCAGCAGTCGGGACCCAGGGATTGCCAATGAGCAGTTCTTC.

The V gene is TRBV5-6, the J gene TRBJ2-4, with D perhaps TRBD1 (6 bases). CDR1 is SGHDT, CDR2 YYEEEE, per germline. This CDR3 spans 15 amino acids. The V end lost 4 bases, the J end lost 2 bases, and 13 bases lay between the germline ends. CDR3 coding DNA: TGTGCCAGCAGCACCCGACAGGCTACCAAAAACATTCAGTACTTC. Residues: CASSTRQATKNIQYF.

The chain carries TRBV25-1 and TRBJ2-1; TRBD1 might be the D (6 bases). This CDR3 region has 14 residues. Trimming left V 4 bases short and J 3 bases short, with 10 bases between. The V gene's germline CDR1 is MGHDK and CDR2 SYGVNS. The CDR3 is CASSARTDYNEQFF. The CDR3 nucleotides are TGTGCCAGCAGTGCTCGGACAGACTACAATGAGCAGTTCTTC. Full variable domain (remainder filled in from reference TRBV25-1 and TRBJ2-1): EADIYQTPRYLVIGTGKKITLECSQTMGHDKMYWYQQDPGMELHLIHYSYGVNSTEKGDLSSESTVSRIRTEHFPLTLESARPSHTSQYLCASSARTDYNEQFFGPGTRLTVL.

The table lists this clonotype with a few counts. The chain couples TRBV18 to TRBJ2-5; 7 positions match TRBD1. The length of the CDR3 is 15 residues. V shed 2 bases, J shed 4 bases, and the junction held 7 bases outside the gene matches. Germline V gene lookup returns CDR1 KGHSH and CDR2 LQKENI. The CDR3 DNA sequence: TGTGCCAGCTCACCATGGGACAGTAGTGCAGAGACCCAGTACTTC. It encodes CASSPWDSSAETQYF.

The rearrangement links TRBV12-3 or TRBV12-4 to TRBJ1-2, with D maybe TRBD1 (6 bases). The CDR3 contains 13 residues. Trimming stripped 5 bases from V and 5 bases from J, with 12 bases between. Here the CDR3 reads CASSADSSYGYTF. CDR3 DNA: TGTGCCAGCAGTGCGGACAGCTCGTATGGCTACACCTTC.

The rearrangement joins TRBV20-1 to TRBJ2-1; 7 nucleotides line up with TRBD2. This CDR3 spans 13 amino acids. Per the germline V gene, CDR1 is DFQATT and CDR2 is SNEGSKA (reference sequence). J was trimmed by 7 bases and V by 5 bases; bases with no gene match: 8. This CDR3 reads CSAPAGAINEQFF. The CDR3 region has the DNA TGCAGTGCTCCTGCGGGAGCGATAAATGAGCAGTTCTTC.

This rearrangement joins TRBV6-2 or TRBV6-3 to TRBJ1-1; 9 bases are shared with TRBD1. Germline trimming cut 5 bases from V and 1 base from J; bases unmatched to any gene: 5. The CDR3 contains 15 residues. In germline, CDR1 is MNHEY, CDR2 SVGEGT. The CDR3 spells CASSGTGLGNTEAFF. In DNA, the CDR3 is TGTGCCAGCAGTGGGACAGGGCTTGGGAACACTGAAGCTTTCTTT.

The rearrangement links TRBV15 to TRBJ2-1; 8 nucleotides match TRBD1. The CDR3 is 16 amino acids. Germline CDR1 LNHNV, CDR2 YYDKDF (reference sequence). After removal of 2 bases from V and 3 bases from J, the junction contained 6 bases not matched to a gene. CDR3 nucleotide sequence: TGTGCCACCAGCAGAAACCGAGACAGGGGCTACAATGAGCAGTTCTTC. It is translated as CATSRNRDRGYNEQFF.

The J gene is TRBJ2-7, the V gene TRBV6-5; 11 nucleotides agree with TRBD2. After removal of 0 bases from V and 3 bases from J, the junction contained 1 base not matched to a gene. This CDR3 has 15 residues. Germline V gives CDR1 MNHEY, CDR2 SVGAGI. The CDR3 DNA sequence: TGTGCCAGCAGTTACTCTGGGACTAGCGGCTACGAGCAGTACTTC. This sequence encodes CASSYSGTSGYEQYF.

This clonotype was seen more than once but under ten times. The chain links TRBV20-1 to TRBJ1-5, with 7 bases lining up with TRBD1. The ends lost 0 bases at V and 2 bases at J; junction bases unmatched: 7. Germline V lookup: CDR1 DFQATT, CDR2 SNEGSKA (reference sequence). The CDR3 runs 16 residues. CDR3 sequence: CSARDWNRGGNQPQHF. The CDR3 DNA sequence: TGCAGTGCTAGAGATTGGAACAGGGGCGGCAATCAGCCCCAGCATTTT.

V and J are TRBV5-1 and TRBJ2-5; D is undetermined. The germline V gene has CDR1 SGHRS and CDR2 YFSETQ. This CDR3 has 13 amino acids. V shed 5 bases and J shed 1 base, with 9 bases lying between them. In DNA form, the CDR3 reads TGCGCCAGCAGAACGGACGGCCAAGAGACCCAGTACTTC. As protein: CASRTDGQETQYF.

V is TRBV20-1 and J is TRBJ1-1; D gene uncertain. The CDR3 runs to 11 residues. Trimming stripped 8 bases from V and 4 bases from J, with 11 bases between. Germline V gene sequence: CDR1 DFQATT, CDR2 SNEGSKA (reference sequence). CDR3 DNA: TGCAGTAAACCAGGAACCACTGAAGCTTTCTTT. As protein: CSKPGTTEAFF.